This T cell receptor beta chain came from a study of blood T cell repertoires in COVID-19. Study at large: PBMCs, B-cell-depleted T cells, or T cells provided the cDNA or gDNA that made up the material.

Original handling: By means of reference gene primer amplification, nucleated cell counts were estimated. The table came from immunoSEQ multiplex PCR; TCRdb's copy has only in-frame clones and leaves some out. V, J and clone size were drawn from that table, and D and trimming were deduced from the DNA. This sample has about 52,000 clones, with over 75% found just once. This clonotype was sampled from a human donor in a cohort sampled during active COVID-19. The sample comprised peripheral blood.

The CDR3 sequence: CAINPGGNEKLFF. In DNA, the CDR3 is TGTGCCATCAATCCAGGGGGTAATGAAAAACTGTTTTTT. V gene TRBV10-3 combines with J gene TRBJ1-4; TRBD1 agrees at 7 bases. V trimming: 7 bases; J trimming: 4 bases; junction bases outside the gene matches: 3. This CDR3 spans 13 amino acids. Germline CDR1 is ENHRY and CDR2 is SYGVKD.